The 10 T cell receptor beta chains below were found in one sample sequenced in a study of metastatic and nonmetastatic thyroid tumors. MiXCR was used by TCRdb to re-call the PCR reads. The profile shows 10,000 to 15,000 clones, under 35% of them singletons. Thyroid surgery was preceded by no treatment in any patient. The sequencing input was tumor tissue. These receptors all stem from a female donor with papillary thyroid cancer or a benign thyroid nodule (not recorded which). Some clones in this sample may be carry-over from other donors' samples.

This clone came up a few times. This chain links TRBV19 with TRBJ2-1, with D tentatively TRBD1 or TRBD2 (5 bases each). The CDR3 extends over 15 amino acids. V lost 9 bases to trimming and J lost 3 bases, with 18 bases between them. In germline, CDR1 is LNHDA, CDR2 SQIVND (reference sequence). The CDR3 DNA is TGTGCCAGCAGCGTAGGGGACCACAGCTACAATGAGCAGTTCTTC. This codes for CASSVGDHSYNEQFF. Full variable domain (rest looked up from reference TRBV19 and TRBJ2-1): DGGITQSPKYLFRKEGQNVTLSCEQNLNHDAMYWYRQDPGQGLRLIYYSQIVNDFQKGDIAEGYSVSREKKESFPLTVTSAQKNPTAFYLCASSVGDHSYNEQFFGPGTRLTVL.

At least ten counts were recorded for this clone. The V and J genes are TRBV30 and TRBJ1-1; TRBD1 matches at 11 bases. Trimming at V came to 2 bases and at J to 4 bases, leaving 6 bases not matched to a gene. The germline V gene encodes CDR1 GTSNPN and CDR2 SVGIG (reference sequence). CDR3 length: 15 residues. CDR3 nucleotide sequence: TGTGCCTGGAGTATGGGACAGGGGGTCGGCACTGAAGCTTTCTTT. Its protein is CAWSMGQGVGTEAFF. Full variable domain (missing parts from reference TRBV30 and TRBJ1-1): SQTIHQWPATLVQPVGSPLSLECTVEGTSNPNLYWYRQAAGRGLQLLFYSVGIGQISSEVPQNLSASRPQDRQFILSSKKLLLSDSGFYLCAWSMGQGVGTEAFFGQGTRLTVV.

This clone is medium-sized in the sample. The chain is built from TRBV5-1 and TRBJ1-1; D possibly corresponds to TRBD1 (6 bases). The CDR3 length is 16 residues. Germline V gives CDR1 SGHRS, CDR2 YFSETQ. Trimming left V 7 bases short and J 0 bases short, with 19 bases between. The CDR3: CASSPGTRIMNTEAFF. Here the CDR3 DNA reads TGCGCCAGCTCCCCCGGGACAAGAATTATGAACACTGAAGCTTTCTTT.

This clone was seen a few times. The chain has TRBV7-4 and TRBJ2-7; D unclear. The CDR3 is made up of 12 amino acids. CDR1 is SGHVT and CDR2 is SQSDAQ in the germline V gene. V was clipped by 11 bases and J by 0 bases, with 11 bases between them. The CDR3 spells CAARASSYEQYF. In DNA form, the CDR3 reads TGTGCCGCTCGGGCAAGCTCCTACGAGCAGTACTTC. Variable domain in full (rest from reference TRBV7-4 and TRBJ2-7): GAGVSQSPRYKVAKRGRDVALRCDSISGHVTLYWYRQTLGQGSEVLTYSQSDAQRDKSGRPSGRFSAERPERSVSTLKIQRTEQGDSAVYLCAARASSYEQYFGPGTRLTVT.

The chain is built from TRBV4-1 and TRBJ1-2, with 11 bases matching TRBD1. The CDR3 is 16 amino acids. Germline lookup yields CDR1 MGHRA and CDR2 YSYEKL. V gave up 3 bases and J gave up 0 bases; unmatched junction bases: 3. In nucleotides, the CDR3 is TGCGCCAGCAGCCACCCGGGACAGGGGGCTAACTATGGCTACACCTTC. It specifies CASSHPGQGANYGYTF.

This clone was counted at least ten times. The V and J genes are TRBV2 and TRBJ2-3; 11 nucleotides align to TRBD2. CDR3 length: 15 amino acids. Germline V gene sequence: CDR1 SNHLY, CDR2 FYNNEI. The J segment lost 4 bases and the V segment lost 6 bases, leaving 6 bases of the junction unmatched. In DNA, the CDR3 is TGTGCCAGCAGGAGGACTAGCGGGTTTTCAGATACGCAGTATTTT. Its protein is CASRRTSGFSDTQYF.

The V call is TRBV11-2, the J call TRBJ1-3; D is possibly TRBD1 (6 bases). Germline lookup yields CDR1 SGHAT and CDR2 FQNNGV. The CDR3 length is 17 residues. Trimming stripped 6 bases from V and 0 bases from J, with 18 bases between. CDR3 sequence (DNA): TGTGCCAGCAGTTCAGTTACCGGGACACACTCTGGAAACACCATATATTTT. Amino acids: CASSSVTGTHSGNTIYF.

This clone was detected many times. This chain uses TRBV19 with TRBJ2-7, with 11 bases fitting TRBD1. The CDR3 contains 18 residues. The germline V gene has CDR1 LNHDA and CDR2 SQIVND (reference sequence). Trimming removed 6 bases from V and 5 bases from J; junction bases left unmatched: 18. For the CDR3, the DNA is TGTGCCAGTAGCCCCGGGACAGGGGGAGTTCCCGATGAGGACGAGCAGTACGTC. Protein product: CASSPGTGGVPDEDEQYV.

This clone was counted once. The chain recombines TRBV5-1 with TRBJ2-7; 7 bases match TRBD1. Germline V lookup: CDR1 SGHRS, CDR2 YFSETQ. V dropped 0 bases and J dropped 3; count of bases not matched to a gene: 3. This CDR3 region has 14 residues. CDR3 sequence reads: CASSLGGQRYEQYF. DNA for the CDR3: TGCGCCAGCAGCTTGGGGGGACAGCGCTACGAGCAGTACTTC. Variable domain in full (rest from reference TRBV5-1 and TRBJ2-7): KAGVTQTPRYLIKTRGQQVTLSCSPISGHRSVSWYQQTPGQGLQFLFEYFSETQRNKGNFPGRFSGRQFSNSRSEMNVSTLELGDSALYLCASSLGGQRYEQYFGPGTRLTVT.

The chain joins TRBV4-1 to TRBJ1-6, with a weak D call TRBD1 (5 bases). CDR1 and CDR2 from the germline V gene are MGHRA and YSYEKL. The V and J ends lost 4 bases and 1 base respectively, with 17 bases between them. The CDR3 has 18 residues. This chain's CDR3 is CASSPGTPFRSYNSPLHF. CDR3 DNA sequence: TGCGCCAGCAGCCCCGGGACCCCCTTTAGGTCCTATAATTCACCCCTCCACTTT.